The clone carrying this T cell receptor (beta chain) occurred a few times. What it recognizes is unknown. Next came a second PCR, run for about 6 to 12 cycles, which used a sample-barcoded 5' primer along with a J-beta primer mix. TCRdb passed the 5' RACE reads through MiXCR, listing each CDR3 protein once. The sample carries about 1.8 million distinct CDR3 sequences, 49% recorded once. This entry comes from a study of blood T cells in healthy people across ages. Whole-study results and caveats: While age rose, TCR beta diversity per million T cells dropped in a roughly linear way. It was found that TCR beta diversity correlated strongly with the percentage of naive T cells. Aged donors had fewer naive CD4+ cells and lower diversity than long-lived donors.

The source of this sequence is a woman aged 40 to 50 in good health. Input material: blood.

The CDR3 is CASSTGQPGGYGYTF. As DNA, the CDR3 is TGTGCCAGCAGCACGGGACAGCCAGGGGGCTATGGCTACACCTTC. The rearrangement joins TRBV7-2 to TRBJ1-2; 7 nucleotides line up with TRBD1. There are 15 residues in the CDR3. The germline V gene has CDR1 SGHTA and CDR2 FQGNSA. V shed 5 bases, J shed 4 bases, and the junction held 10 bases outside the gene matches.